The T cell receptor beta chain under discussion was sequenced for a study of PD-L1 blockade in urothelial cancer. For the study at large: About 90% of the roughly 29 patients were men who had bladder-origin urothelial cancer. General observations from the study: Having blood TCR clonality under the median before treatment predicted better survival.

V lost 4 bases, J lost 2 bases, and 10 bases lay in between. The CDR3 is made up of 14 amino acids. The germline V gene encodes CDR1 WSHSY and CDR2 SAAADI. As concerns this clone: Its antigen is still unknown.

Sequencing was performed with immunoSEQ multiplex PCR; in TCRdb, only in-frame clones are kept and a portion is missing. The sample shows about 66,000 clones, 88% of them seen only once. The time point denotes: peripheral blood 6 weeks after treatment start. Patient disease was locally advanced or metastatic urothelial carcinoma. The sequence came from a man aged 60 to 75 with urothelial cancer. The sequenced sample was PBMCs, obtained around atezolizumab (anti-PD-L1) treatment. The V gene is TRBV10-2, the J gene TRBJ2-3; a weak D match, TRBD2 (6 bases). This CDR3 is CASSVVADTDTQYF. The CDR3 DNA is TGCGCCAGCAGTGTCGTAGCGGACACAGATACGCAGTATTTT.